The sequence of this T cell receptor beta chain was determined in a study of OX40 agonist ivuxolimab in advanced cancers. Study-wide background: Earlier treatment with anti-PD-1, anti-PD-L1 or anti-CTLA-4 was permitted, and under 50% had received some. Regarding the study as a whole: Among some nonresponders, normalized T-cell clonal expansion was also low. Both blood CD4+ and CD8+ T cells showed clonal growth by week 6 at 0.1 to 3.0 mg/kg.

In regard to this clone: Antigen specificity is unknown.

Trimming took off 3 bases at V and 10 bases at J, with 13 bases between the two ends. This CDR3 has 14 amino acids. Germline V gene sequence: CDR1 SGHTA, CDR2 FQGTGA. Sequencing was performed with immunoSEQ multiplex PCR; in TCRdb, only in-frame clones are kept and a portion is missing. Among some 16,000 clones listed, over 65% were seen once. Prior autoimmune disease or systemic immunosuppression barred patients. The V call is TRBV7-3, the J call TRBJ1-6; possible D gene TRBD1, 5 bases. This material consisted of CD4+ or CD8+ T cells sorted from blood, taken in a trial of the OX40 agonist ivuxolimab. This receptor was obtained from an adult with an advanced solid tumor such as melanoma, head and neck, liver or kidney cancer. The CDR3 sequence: CASSLSGFDSPLHF. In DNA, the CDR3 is TGTGCCAGCAGCTTGTCAGGGTTCGACTCACCCCTCCACTTT.